These 15 T cell receptor beta chains came from one sample sequenced in a study of blood T cell repertoires in COVID-19. TCRdb's table, derived via immunoSEQ multiplex PCR, lists solely in-frame clones and lacks some. Of 130,000 or so clones in the sample, approximately 90% were seen once. Sequences were obtained from peripheral blood. These receptors originate from a man in his fifties with active or convalescent COVID-19.

CDR3 nucleotides: TGTGCCAGCAGCGTATCGGGACATTTTAATTCACCCCTCCACTTT. The encoded protein is CASSVSGHFNSPLHF. The chain links TRBV9 to TRBJ1-6, with D possibly matching TRBD1 (6 bases). With 1 base removed from V and 6 bases from J, the gap between germline ends came to 11 bases. The CDR3 runs 15 residues. Germline V gives CDR1 SGDLS, CDR2 YYNGEE.

The V call is TRBV29-1, the J call TRBJ1-2; tentative D call: TRBD1 (6 bases). Germline V gene data show CDR1 as SQVTM and CDR2 as ANQGSEA. The ends were cut back, 5 bases at V and 8 bases at J, with 15 bases in the middle. The CDR3 contains 12 residues. The CDR3 nucleotides are TGCAGCGTTTCTCAGGGACATACGGGCTACACCTTC. Its translation is CSVSQGHTGYTF.

The V call is TRBV6-2 or TRBV6-3, the J call TRBJ2-3; a possible D gene is TRBD2 (5 bases). This CDR3 is built from 14 residues. The germline gives CDR1 MNHEY, CDR2 SVGEGT. V was pared by 6 bases and J by 1 base, with 11 bases between. The CDR3 sequence is CASSALRGTDTQYF. The CDR3 DNA sequence: TGTGCCAGCAGCGCCCTGAGGGGCACAGATACGCAGTATTTT.

V is TRBV20-1 and J is TRBJ1-2, with D possibly being TRBD1 (5 bases). Per the germline V gene, CDR1 is DFQATT and CDR2 is SNEGSKA (reference sequence). This CDR3 region has 16 residues. The V and J ends lost 3 bases and 5 bases respectively, with 22 bases between them. The CDR3 here is CSASGAARLIQYGYTF. In nucleotides, the CDR3 is TGCAGTGCTAGTGGGGCCGCCCGGTTGATTCAATATGGCTACACCTTC.

The J gene is TRBJ2-3, the V gene TRBV7-8; 7 bases are shared with TRBD1. This CDR3 is 16 amino acids long. The V gene end was trimmed by 1 base and the J gene end by 3 bases; junction bases not matched to a gene: 7. Looked up from germline, CDR1 is SGHVS and CDR2 is FQNEAQ. CDR3 DNA sequence: TGTGCCAGCAGCTTAGTAACGGGACAGACAACAGATACGCAGTATTTT. Translated: CASSLVTGQTTDTQYF.

V usage is TRBV18 and J usage is TRBJ1-5; 7 nucleotides align to TRBD1. The ends lost 5 bases at V and 6 bases at J; junction bases unmatched: 7. Germline CDR1 and CDR2: KGHSH and LQKENI. The CDR3 loop spans 14 amino acids. The CDR3, as DNA: TGTGCCAGCTCAGTCGACAGGGTTGGTCAGCCCCAGCATTTT. Amino acid sequence: CASSVDRVGQPQHF.

The rearrangement uses TRBV19 and TRBJ2-2; TRBD2 might be the D (6 bases). There are 15 residues in the CDR3. With 5 bases removed from V and 3 bases from J, the gap between germline ends came to 13 bases. Per the germline V gene, CDR1 is LNHDA and CDR2 is SQIVND (reference sequence). CDR3 amino acids: CASSFGGRYTGELFF. The CDR3 bases are TGTGCCAGTAGTTTCGGGGGACGATACACCGGGGAGCTGTTTTTT.

The chain couples TRBV6-5 to TRBJ2-7; 7 bases align to TRBD2. Germline-derived CDR1 and CDR2 are MNHEY and SVGAGI. Trimming cost V 6 bases and J 4 bases; bases outside gene matches: 6. The CDR3 is 13 residues long. The chain's CDR3 is CASRAGNRYEQYF. In nucleotides, the CDR3 is TGTGCCAGCAGAGCGGGAAATCGATACGAGCAGTACTTC.

The V call is TRBV28, the J call TRBJ1-4; 7 positions agree with TRBD1. V lost 5 bases to trimming and J lost 3 bases; unmatched junction nucleotides: 12. From germline, CDR1 is MDHEN and CDR2 SYDVKM. The CDR3 sequence is 17 residues long. DNA for the CDR3: TGTGCCAGCAGTCTGGGACAGCAACCCGCGGCTAATGAAAAACTGTTTTTT. The encoded protein is CASSLGQQPAANEKLFF.

This clone was detected once. The chain combines TRBV5-1 with TRBJ2-3, with D unresolved. V gave up 1 base and J gave up 0 bases, with 9 bases separating them. Germline V lookup: CDR1 SGHRS, CDR2 YFSETQ. The CDR3 has 15 amino acids. The CDR3 reads CASSLTDPSTDTQYF. The CDR3 DNA is TGCGCCAGCAGCTTGACAGATCCCAGCACAGATACGCAGTATTTT.

The CDR3 loop is CASNRDSRTGELFF. As DNA, the CDR3 is TGTGCCAGCAACCGGGACAGTCGAACCGGGGAGCTGTTTTTT. The chain combines TRBV6-5 with TRBJ2-2; TRBD1 aligns across 7 bases. This CDR3 region has 14 residues. Germline assignment: CDR1 MNHEY and CDR2 SVGAGI. Trimming at V came to 7 bases and at J to 5 bases, leaving 7 bases not matched to a gene.

The rearrangement uses TRBV9 and TRBJ1-4; 8 nucleotides line up with TRBD1. V shed 3 bases and J 7 bases; nucleotides not matched to a gene: 8. The CDR3 loop spans 15 amino acids. Germline loops: CDR1 SGDLS, CDR2 YYNGEE. The CDR3 sequence is CASSAVGQGREKLFF. CDR3 bases: TGTGCCAGCAGCGCAGTAGGACAGGGTCGTGAAAAACTGTTTTTT.

The chain combines TRBV11-3 with TRBJ2-1; 8 bases agree with TRBD1. CDR1 is SGHNT and CDR2 is YENEEA in the germline V gene. J was trimmed by 8 bases and V by 3 bases; bases with no gene match: 9. This CDR3 region has 15 residues. The CDR3 DNA reads as TGTGCCAGCAGCTTTTCGGGACAGGTCATTGATGAGCAGTTCTTC. Its translation is CASSFSGQVIDEQFF.

This chain uses TRBV6-1 with TRBJ1-5, with D maybe TRBD1 (6 bases). V lost 1 base, J lost 6 bases, and 10 bases lay in between. Looked up from germline, CDR1 is MNHNS and CDR2 is SASEGT. The CDR3 consists of 14 residues. Written as DNA, the CDR3 is TGTGCCAGCAGTGAAGACAGGGTTGTTCAGCCCCAGCATTTT. Protein sequence: CASSEDRVVQPQHF.

This clone was observed a few times. The chain links TRBV19 to TRBJ1-6; 9 nucleotides match TRBD1. The CDR3 spans 15 residues. CDR1 is LNHDA, CDR2 SQIVND, per germline (reference sequence). J lost 7 bases, V lost 5 bases, and 6 bases had no gene match. The CDR3: CASSLDRGTNSPLHF. The CDR3 DNA is TGTGCCAGTAGTTTGGACAGGGGAACGAATTCACCCCTCCACTTT.